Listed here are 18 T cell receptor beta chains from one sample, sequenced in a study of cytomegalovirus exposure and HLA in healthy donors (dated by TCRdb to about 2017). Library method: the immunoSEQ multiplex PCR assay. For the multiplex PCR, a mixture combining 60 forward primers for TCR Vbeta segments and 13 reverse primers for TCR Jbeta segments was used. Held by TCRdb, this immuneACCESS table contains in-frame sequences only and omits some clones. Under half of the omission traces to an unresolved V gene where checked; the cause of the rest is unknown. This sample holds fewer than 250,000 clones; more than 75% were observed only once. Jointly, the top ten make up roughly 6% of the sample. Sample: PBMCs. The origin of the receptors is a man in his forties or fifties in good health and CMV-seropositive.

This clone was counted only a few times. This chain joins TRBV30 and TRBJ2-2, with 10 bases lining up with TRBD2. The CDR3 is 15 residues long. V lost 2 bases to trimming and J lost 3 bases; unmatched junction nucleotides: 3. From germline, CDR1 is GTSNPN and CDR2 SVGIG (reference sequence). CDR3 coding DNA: TGTGCCTGGAGTAGAGCGGGAGGGGACACCGGGGAGCTGTTTTTT. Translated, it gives CAWSRAGGDTGELFF.

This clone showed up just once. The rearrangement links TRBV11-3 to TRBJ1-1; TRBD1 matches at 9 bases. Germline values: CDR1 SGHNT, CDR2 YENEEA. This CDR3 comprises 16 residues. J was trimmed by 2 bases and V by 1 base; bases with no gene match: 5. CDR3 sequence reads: CASSLVAGQGNTEAFF. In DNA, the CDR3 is TGTGCCAGCAGCTTAGTCGCGGGACAGGGAAACACTGAAGCTTTCTTT.

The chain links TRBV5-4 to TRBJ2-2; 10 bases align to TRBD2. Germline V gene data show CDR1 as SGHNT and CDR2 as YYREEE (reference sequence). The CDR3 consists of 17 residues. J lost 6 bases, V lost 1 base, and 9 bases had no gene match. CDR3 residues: CASSLSALAGVPGELFF. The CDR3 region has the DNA TGTGCCAGCAGCTTGTCGGCCCTAGCGGGAGTCCCCGGGGAGCTGTTTTTT.

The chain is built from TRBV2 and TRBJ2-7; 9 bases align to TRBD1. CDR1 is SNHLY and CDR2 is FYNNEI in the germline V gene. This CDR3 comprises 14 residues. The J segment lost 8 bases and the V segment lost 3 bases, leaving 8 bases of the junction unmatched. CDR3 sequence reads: CASSETAGTGKQYF. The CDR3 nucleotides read TGTGCCAGCAGTGAGACGGCCGGGACAGGGAAGCAGTACTTC.

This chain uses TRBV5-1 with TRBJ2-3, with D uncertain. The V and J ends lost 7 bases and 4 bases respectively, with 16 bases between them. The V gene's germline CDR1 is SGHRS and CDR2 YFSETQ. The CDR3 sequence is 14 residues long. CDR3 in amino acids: CASCRGYEADTQYF. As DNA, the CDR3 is TGCGCCAGCTGCCGAGGATACGAGGCAGATACGCAGTATTTT.

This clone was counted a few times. The CDR3, as DNA: TGTGCCAGCAGCACAAGACTAGCGGGAGTCGGGGAGCAGTACTTC. Amino acid sequence: CASSTRLAGVGEQYF. The chain carries TRBV6-6 and TRBJ2-7, with 12 bases lining up with TRBD2. V was pared by 6 bases and J by 7 bases, with 10 bases of the junction left unmatched. Germline V gene sequence: CDR1 MNHNY, CDR2 SVGAGI (reference sequence). This CDR3 has 15 amino acids.

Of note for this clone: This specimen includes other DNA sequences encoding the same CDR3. This chain's CDR3 is CASSGQGGLQPQHF. In DNA, the CDR3 is TGTGCCAGCAGCGGACAGGGGGGACTACAGCCCCAGCATTTT. This chain links TRBV2 with TRBJ1-5; 10 bases line up with TRBD1. This CDR3 comprises 14 residues. Germline values: CDR1 SNHLY, CDR2 FYNNEI. J gave up 7 bases and V 6 bases, and 6 bases lay outside the gene matches. Full variable domain (missing parts from reference TRBV2 and TRBJ1-5): EPEVTQTPSHQVTQMGQEVILRCVPISNHLYFYWYRQILGQKVEFLVSFYNNEISEKSEIFDDQFSVERPDGSNFTLKIRSTKLEDSAMYFCASSGQGGLQPQHFGDGTRLSIL.

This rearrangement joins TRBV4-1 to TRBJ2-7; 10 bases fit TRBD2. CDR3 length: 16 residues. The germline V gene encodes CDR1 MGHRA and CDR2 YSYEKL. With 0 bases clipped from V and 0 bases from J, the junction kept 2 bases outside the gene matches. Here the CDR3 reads CASSQDQREGSYEQYV. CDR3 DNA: TGCGCCAGCAGCCAAGATCAGCGGGAGGGCTCCTACGAGCAGTACGTC.

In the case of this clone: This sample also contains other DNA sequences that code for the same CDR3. The CDR3 is CASSPGVRETQYF. In DNA form, the CDR3 reads TGCGCCAGCAGCCCAGGGGTACGGGAGACCCAGTACTTC. The chain combines TRBV5-1 with TRBJ2-5; possibly TRBD1 for D (6 bases). The V end lost 4 bases, the J end lost 5 bases, and 12 bases lay between the germline ends. The CDR3 spans 13 residues. The germline V gene has CDR1 SGHRS and CDR2 YFSETQ.

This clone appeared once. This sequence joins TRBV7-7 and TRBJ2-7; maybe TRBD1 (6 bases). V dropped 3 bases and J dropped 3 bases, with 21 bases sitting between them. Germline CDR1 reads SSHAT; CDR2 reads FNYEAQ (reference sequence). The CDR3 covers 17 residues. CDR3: CASSFRSGEQGGYEQYV. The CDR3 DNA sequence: TGTGCCAGCAGCTTTCGGTCAGGGGAACAGGGTGGCTACGAGCAGTACGTC.

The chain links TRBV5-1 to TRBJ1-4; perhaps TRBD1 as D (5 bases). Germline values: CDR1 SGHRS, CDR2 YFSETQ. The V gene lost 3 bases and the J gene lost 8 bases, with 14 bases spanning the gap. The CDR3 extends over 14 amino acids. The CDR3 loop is CASSSGDSEEKLFF. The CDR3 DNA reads TGCGCCAGCAGCTCCGGGGACTCAGAGGAAAAACTGTTTTTT.

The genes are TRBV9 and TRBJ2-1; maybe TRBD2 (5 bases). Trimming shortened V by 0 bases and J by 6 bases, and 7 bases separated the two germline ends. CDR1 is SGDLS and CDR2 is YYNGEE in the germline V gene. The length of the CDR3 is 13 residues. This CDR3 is CASSVEGLNEQFF. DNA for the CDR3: TGTGCCAGCAGCGTAGAAGGACTCAATGAGCAGTTCTTC.

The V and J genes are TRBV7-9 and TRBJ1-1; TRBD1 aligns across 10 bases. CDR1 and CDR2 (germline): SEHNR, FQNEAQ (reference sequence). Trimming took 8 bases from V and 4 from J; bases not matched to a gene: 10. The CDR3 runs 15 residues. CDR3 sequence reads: CASYRQGAAGTEAFF. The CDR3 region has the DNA TGTGCCAGCTACAGACAGGGGGCAGCTGGCACTGAAGCTTTCTTT.

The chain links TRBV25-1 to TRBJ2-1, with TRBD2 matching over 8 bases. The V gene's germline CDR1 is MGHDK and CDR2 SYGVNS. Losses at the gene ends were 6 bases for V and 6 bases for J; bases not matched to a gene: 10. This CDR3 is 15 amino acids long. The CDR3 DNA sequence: TGTGCCAGCAGAGGGAGCGGGAGCCCCTTCAATGAGCAGTTCTTC. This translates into CASRGSGSPFNEQFF. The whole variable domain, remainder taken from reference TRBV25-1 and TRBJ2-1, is EADIYQTPRYLVIGTGKKITLECSQTMGHDKMYWYQQDPGMELHLIHYSYGVNSTEKGDLSSESTVSRIRTEHFPLTLESARPSHTSQYLCASRGSGSPFNEQFFGPGTRLTVL.

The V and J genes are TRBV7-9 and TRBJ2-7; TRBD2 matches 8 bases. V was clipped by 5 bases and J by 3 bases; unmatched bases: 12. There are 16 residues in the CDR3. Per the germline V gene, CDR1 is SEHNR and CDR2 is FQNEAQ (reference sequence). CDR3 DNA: TGTGCCAGCAGCCCGGGAGGGCAAGGGGCCCTCTACGAGCAGTACTTC. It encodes CASSPGGQGALYEQYF. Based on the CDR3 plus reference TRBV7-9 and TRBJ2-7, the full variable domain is DTGVSQNPRHKITKRGQNVTFRCDPISEHNRLYWYRQTLGQGPEFLTYFQNEAQLEKSRLLSDRFSAERPKGSFSTLEIQRTEQGDSAMYLCASSPGGQGALYEQYFGPGTRLTVT.

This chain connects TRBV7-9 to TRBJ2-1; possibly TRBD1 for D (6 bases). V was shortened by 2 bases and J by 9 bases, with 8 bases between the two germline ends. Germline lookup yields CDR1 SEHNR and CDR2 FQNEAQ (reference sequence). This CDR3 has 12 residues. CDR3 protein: CASSLLQGEQFF. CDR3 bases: TGTGCCAGCAGCTTATTACAGGGTGAGCAGTTCTTC.

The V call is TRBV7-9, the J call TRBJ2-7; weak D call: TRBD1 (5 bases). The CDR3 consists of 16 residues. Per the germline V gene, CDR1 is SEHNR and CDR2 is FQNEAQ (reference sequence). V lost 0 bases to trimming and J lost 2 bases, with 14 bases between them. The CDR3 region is CASSLANQGRTYEQYF. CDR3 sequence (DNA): TGTGCCAGCAGCTTAGCGAACCAGGGCCGCACCTACGAGCAGTACTTC.

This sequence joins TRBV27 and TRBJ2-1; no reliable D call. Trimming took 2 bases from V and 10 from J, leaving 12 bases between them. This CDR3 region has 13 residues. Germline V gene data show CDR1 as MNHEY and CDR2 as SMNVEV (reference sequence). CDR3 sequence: CASSLGAFHEQFF. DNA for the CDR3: TGTGCCAGCAGTTTAGGAGCTTTCCACGAGCAGTTCTTC.